The source of this T cell receptor beta chain is a study of cytomegalovirus exposure and HLA in healthy donors. Points from the study as a whole: Sequencing had likely introduced a cluster of highly shared sequence variants as an artifact. The study designated roughly 160 TCR beta chains cytomegalovirus-associated.

This clone was recorded once. Its matching antigen is unknown. PCR used 60 Vbeta primers and 13 Jbeta primers. Measured with immunoSEQ multiplex PCR; TCRdb has only the in-frame clones, and not every one. Here the sample spans roughly 100,000 clones, 75% to 85% being singletons. Material for sequencing was PBMCs. This TCR was recovered from a man aged 18-30 years in good health and CMV-seronegative.

CDR3 DNA: TGTGCCAGCAGCCAACTTCCCGGGGCAGGACAGGGAGTGGACGAGCAGTACTTC. Protein sequence: CASSQLPGAGQGVDEQYF. V and J are TRBV14 and TRBJ2-7; 8 bases match TRBD1. Germline CDR1 SGHDN, CDR2 FVKESK. The CDR3 consists of 18 residues. The ends lost 2 bases at V and 5 bases at J; junction bases unmatched: 17.